The clone carrying this T cell receptor (beta chain) was found many times. Its antigen is still unknown. After constant-region reverse-primer amplification, full-length variable regions underwent semi-nested PCR with Nested Universal Primer A. TCRdb itself ran the 5' RACE reads through MiXCR, one entry per CDR3 protein. This table holds 50,000 to 75,000 distinct CDR3 sequences, less than 25% found once. Germline CDR1 reads MNHNS; CDR2 reads SASEGT. V lost 3 bases and J 1 base, leaving 15 bases between the germline ends. CDR3 length: 16 amino acids. Overall study findings and caveats: Tumor memory CD4+ T cell TCR gene usage clustered with blood and lymph node memory CD4+ cells and lymph node naive CD4+ cells.

The chain carries TRBV6-1 and TRBJ1-1; D may be TRBD1 (5 bases). The sample was memory CD4+ T cells sorted from a lymph node. Noted subset: memory CD4+ T cells, CD4+CD45RO+CD25-. The sequence was collected from a female donor with breast cancer. CDR3 nucleotide sequence: TGTGCCAGCAGTGACGTAGGGGCCTCCCAGAACACTGAAGCTTTCTTT. Translating it yields CASSDVGASQNTEAFF.